Listed here is a single T cell receptor (beta chain). Its binding antigen is unknown. One base away there is no much larger clone; base qualities are not given. The trial excluded patients who had a history of autoimmune disease or were on systemic immunosuppression. In every dose cohort, peripheral blood was drawn for TCR sequencing at baseline, cycle 4 day 1, and cycle 7 day 1. The samples were drawn from a first-in-human, open-label, multicenter phase I dose-escalation trial of ivuxolimab. Adults with locally advanced or metastatic melanoma, renal cell carcinoma, hepatocellular carcinoma or head and neck squamous cell carcinoma were enrolled in the trial. Before TCR sequencing, CD4+ T cells and CD8+ T cells were sorted from peripheral blood as separate populations. Genomic DNA was extracted from sorted cells for sequencing of the TCRbeta CDR3 region. TCRbeta CDR3 regions were sequenced using the immunoSEQ Assay. TCRdb retrieved this table from immuneACCESS and kept in-frame rearrangements only. Not all clones are present; in checked studies, unresolved V genes account for under half, and no reason is known for the remainder. The sample table records some 81,000 clones; about 86% of these occur just once. The ten biggest clones cover roughly 2% of the sample.

The sample belongs to a study of OX40 agonist ivuxolimab in advanced cancers. Regarding the research as a whole: Ivuxolimab was a fully human IgG2 agonistic monoclonal antibody targeting the costimulatory receptor OX40 (CD134). Intravenous ivuxolimab was administered to patients every 2 weeks at six dose levels: 0.01, 0.1, 0.3, 1.5, 3 and 10 mg/kg. Of the approximately 50 patients in dose escalation, 19 had hepatocellular carcinoma, around 15 had melanoma, 9 had renal cell carcinoma and 9 had head and neck cancer. In the dose-escalation cohort, 82.7% of patients were male, and the mean age was about 55 years, with a range of about 23 to 80. Prior anti-PD-1, anti-PD-L1 or anti-CTLA-4 therapy was permitted, and checkpoint inhibitors had been received by 40% to 50% of dose-escalation patients. Partial responses occurred in three dose-escalation patients, of whom one had hepatocellular carcinoma and two had cutaneous melanoma. The purpose of peripheral TCRbeta sequencing was to test whether ivuxolimab changed TCR sequence diversity and led to clonal T-cell expansion. The paper covers the monotherapy dose-escalation part of the phase I ivuxolimab trial, which included N of about 50 patients.

What the work shows at the level of the full study, not this receptor alone: At doses of 0.1 to 3.0 mg/kg, clonal expansion of both CD4+ and CD8+ blood T cells was observed from baseline to week 6. After ivuxolimab, CD8+ T cells had more expanded clones than CD4+ T cells on average. In partial responders in the 0.1-3.0 mg/kg groups, normalized peripheral clonal expansion was found to be among the lowest, especially among CD8+ T cells. The antigen specificity of the clonally expanded peripheral T cells was not determined. Low levels of normalized T-cell clonal expansion were also seen in some nonresponding patients.

This clonotype was sampled from an adult with an advanced solid tumor such as melanoma, head and neck, liver or kidney cancer. Here the sequenced sample was CD4+ or CD8+ T cells sorted from blood, taken in a trial of the OX40 agonist ivuxolimab.

The CDR3 protein: CASSVGGSGGITDTQYF. The sequence in DNA is TGTGCCAGCAGCGTAGGGGGTAGCGGGGGCATCACAGATACGCAGTATTTT. The receptor chain draws on TRBV9 and TRBJ2-3, and 9 junctional nucleotides match TRBD2. CDR1 SGDLS and CDR2 YYNGEE are derived from the germline V gene. The CDR3 sequence holds 17 residues, the cysteine and phenylalanine included. Only the CDR3 portion is preserved as DNA: 51 bases, with reading frame beginning at the first base. Germline trimming amounts to 0 bases on V and 2 bases on J, with 7 as the count of junction bases outside the gene matches.